This T cell receptor beta chain is drawn from a study of beta chain features in type 1 diabetes. Expressed TCRB transcripts got sequenced, as all isolated RNA was reverse transcribed. Sequencing was performed with immunoSEQ multiplex PCR; in TCRdb, only in-frame clones are kept and a portion is missing. The table lists 160,000 or so clones, about 8.1% of them singletons, with approximately 0.54% in the top ten. Deletions cut 0 bases from V and 0 bases from J, with 9 bases between. This CDR3 spans 15 amino acids. Study-level results: Shortening that was moderate but significant affected the TCRB CDR3s of Type 1 diabetes patients in all four CD4+ subsets.

This clone appeared a few times. The antigen remains undetermined. V gene TRBV23-1 combines with J gene TRBJ2-7; no definite D call. TRBV23-1 carries the ORF label, with uncertain function. This TCR came from a woman aged 18 to 35 with type 1 diabetes. Sequences were obtained from central memory CD4+ T cells from blood. The CDR3 loop is CASSQSCARSYEQYF. The CDR3 DNA reads TGCGCCAGCAGTCAATCCTGCGCCCGCTCCTACGAGCAGTACTTC.